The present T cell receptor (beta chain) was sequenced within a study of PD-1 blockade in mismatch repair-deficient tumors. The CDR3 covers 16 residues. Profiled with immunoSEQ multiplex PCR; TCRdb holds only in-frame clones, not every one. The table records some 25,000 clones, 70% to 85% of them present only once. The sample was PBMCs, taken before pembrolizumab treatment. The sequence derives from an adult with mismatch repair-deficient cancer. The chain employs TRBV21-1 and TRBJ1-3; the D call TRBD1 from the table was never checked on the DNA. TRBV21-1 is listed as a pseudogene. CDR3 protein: CASSKTASKLANTIYF. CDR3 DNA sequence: TGTGCCAGCAGCAAGACAGCATCGAAGCTCGCGAACACCATATATTTT.